Detailed here is one TCR beta chain. This table comes from immunoSEQ multiplex PCR, and its TCRdb copy is limited to in-frame clones, with some not included. The table shows around 91,000 clones, with 86% occurring only once. This record comes from a study of cytotoxic CD8 clonotypes in ibrutinib-treated CLL. Germline CDR1 reads MNHEY; CDR2 reads SMNVEV (reference sequence). The CDR3 totals 13 residues. Trimming removed 2 bases at V and 2 bases at J, with 5 bases between. This receptor was taken from a human donor with chronic lymphocytic leukemia. This chain connects TRBV27 to TRBJ2-3; D uncertain. This specimen was PBMCs, taken before ibrutinib treatment. The CDR3 bases are TGTGCCAGCAGTTTAAGGGACACAGATACGCAGTATTTT. It codes for CASSLRDTDTQYF.